This T cell receptor (beta chain) is drawn from a study of cytomegalovirus exposure and HLA in healthy donors. The protocol was immunoSEQ multiplex PCR, while the TCRdb copy is restricted to in-frame clones and leaves out a portion. This repertoire shows about 400,000 clones, about nine tenths found once; its top ten account for under 0.9%. The CDR3 extends over 13 amino acids. With 6 bases removed from V and 3 bases from J, the gap between germline ends came to 12 bases. The germline CDR1 and CDR2 sequences are SNHLY and FYNNEI. A word on this clone: Its target is unknown.

The study, taken as a whole, reports: Three CMV-associated chains were confirmed in vitro to be specific for CMV antigens.

The chain uses TRBV2 and TRBJ2-7, with D perhaps TRBD2 (7 bases). Input material: PBMCs. This clonotype was sampled from a woman between 18 and 29 years old in good health and CMV-seronegative. CDR3 loop: CASRRGEGYEQYF. CDR3 bases: TGTGCCAGCAGGAGGGGGGAGGGCTACGAGCAGTACTTC.